Listed below are T cell receptor beta chains from one sample, sequenced in a study of blood T cells in healthy people across ages. MiXCR, run by TCRdb on the 5' RACE reads, gives a single entry per CDR3 protein. The sample has 450,000 to 650,000 distinct CDR3 sequences, around 24% seen once. This sample also appeared in a second study, on T cells of mothers and their children.

Sample: blood. These receptors all come from a boy younger than 18 in good health. Both conserved end residues are part of each CDR3. The order of the fields is D gene, V gene, CDR3 protein. A D gene is named only where the DNA matches it firmly.

D gene: .
V gene: TRBV4-1
CDR3 protein: CASSLRVIRDTNTGELFF

D gene: .
V gene: TRBV12-5
CDR3 protein: CASGFRTSGNTIYF

D gene: TRBD2
V gene: TRBV20-1
CDR3 protein: CSARRTSGRPWEQYF

D gene: TRBD1
V gene: TRBV25-1
CDR3 protein: CASSENFRDRGIGGYTF

D gene: TRBD1
V gene: TRBV27
CDR3 protein: CASSNPGQFFEQYF

D gene: .
V gene: TRBV2
CDR3 protein: CASSDLEAAGSYNEQFF

D gene: .
V gene: TRBV4-3
CDR3 protein: CASSQDVGGYEQYF

D gene: .
V gene: TRBV28
CDR3 protein: CASSAGQYPYEQYF

D gene: TRBD2
V gene: TRBV20-1
CDR3 protein: CSAILAGGQLNEQFF

D gene: .
V gene: TRBV7-9
CDR3 protein: CASSLTASGANVLTF

D gene: .
V gene: TRBV11-2
CDR3 protein: CASSRFGEGPSYEQHF

D gene: .
V gene: TRBV20-1
CDR3 protein: CSARDPRGPSVDTQYF

D gene: .
V gene: TRBV28
CDR3 protein: CASSFGLSGYQETQYF

D gene: .
V gene: TRBV15
CDR3 protein: CATSRGPYSGQETQYF

D gene: .
V gene: TRBV4-3
CDR3 protein: CASSHDLWGEAYNEQFF

D gene: .
V gene: TRBV4-1
CDR3 protein: CASSQGGQSANYGYTF

D gene: .
V gene: TRBV20-1
CDR3 protein: CSASQGGGSQETQYF

D gene: TRBD2
V gene: TRBV5-6
CDR3 protein: CASSLYLAGPDTQYF

D gene: .
V gene: TRBV3-1
CDR3 protein: CASSQHGNTEAFF

D gene: TRBD1
V gene: TRBV28
CDR3 protein: CASSRYFSLRDRVSKETQYF

D gene: .
V gene: TRBV18
CDR3 protein: CASSPLLSRAGNTEAFF

D gene: .
V gene: TRBV11-2
CDR3 protein: CASSRPGPSYEQYF

D gene: .
V gene: TRBV20-1
CDR3 protein: CSASRGGNTEAFF

D gene: .
V gene: TRBV28
CDR3 protein: CASRSEGTYEKLLF

D gene: TRBD2
V gene: TRBV28
CDR3 protein: CASSASEAGHYNEQFF

D gene: .
V gene: TRBV6-5
CDR3 protein: CASSYYGASGYPSDEQYF

D gene: .
V gene: TRBV7-2
CDR3 protein: CASSLGARAASYEQYF

D gene: TRBD2
V gene: TRBV7-2
CDR3 protein: CASSSKRGYADTQYF

D gene: TRBD1
V gene: TRBV29-1
CDR3 protein: CSVPGQGNEKLFF

D gene: TRBD1
V gene: TRBV12-3/TRBV12-4
CDR3 protein: CASSFGDRGPQETQYF

D gene: .
V gene: TRBV4-2
CDR3 protein: CASSQDPGHFQETQYF

D gene: TRBD2
V gene: TRBV6-2/TRBV6-3
CDR3 protein: CASSPGLGLAGVTQYF

D gene: .
V gene: TRBV27
CDR3 protein: CASSRTSGDTQYF

D gene: TRBD1
V gene: TRBV29-1
CDR3 protein: CSVVSGTGLLEQYF

D gene: .
V gene: TRBV9
CDR3 protein: CASSVKTGTNNEQFF

D gene: .
V gene: TRBV6-2/TRBV6-3
CDR3 protein: CASSYPPQAADEQYF

D gene: .
V gene: TRBV28
CDR3 protein: CASSLPEASYEQYF

D gene: .
V gene: TRBV20-1
CDR3 protein: CSARDPRLGPRNVEFF

D gene: TRBD2
V gene: TRBV12-3/TRBV12-4
CDR3 protein: CASSLKVASGEKPYEQYF

D gene: .
V gene: TRBV25-1
CDR3 protein: CASSELGNTEAFF

D gene: .
V gene: TRBV29-1
CDR3 protein: CSVEDSKRRNGYTF

D gene: TRBD2
V gene: TRBV4-2
CDR3 protein: CASSPPGSSGKTQYF

D gene: TRBD1
V gene: TRBV7-8
CDR3 protein: CASSRSLSGQGRIYGYTF

D gene: .
V gene: TRBV20-1
CDR3 protein: CSARDRRDRSSYNSPLHF

D gene: .
V gene: TRBV20-1
CDR3 protein: CNAGDAGPRETQYF

D gene: TRBD2
V gene: TRBV7-2
CDR3 protein: CASSPGLAFSYNEQFF

D gene: TRBD1
V gene: TRBV28
CDR3 protein: CASSSGQGNGYTF

D gene: TRBD2
V gene: TRBV5-5
CDR3 protein: CASSGTSGGYNEQFF

D gene: TRBD1
V gene: TRBV13
CDR3 protein: CASSSPGQLETQYF

D gene: TRBD1
V gene: TRBV5-4
CDR3 protein: CASSLAGTGVSSDTQYF

D gene: .
V gene: TRBV20-1
CDR3 protein: CSARDRARVWLAKNIRYF

D gene: .
V gene: TRBV7-9
CDR3 protein: CASSSPGRWVTQYF

D gene: .
V gene: TRBV20-1
CDR3 protein: CSAPEQRNQPQHF

D gene: .
V gene: TRBV29-1
CDR3 protein: CSVTGPDTQYF

D gene: TRBD2
V gene: TRBV20-1
CDR3 protein: CSARGNLGLAESEQYF

D gene: .
V gene: TRBV10-3
CDR3 protein: CAIGVTNSGNTIYF